These T cell receptor beta chains were read from a single sample in a study of blood T cell repertoires in COVID-19. Assay: immunoSEQ multiplex PCR; the TCRdb copy retains only in-frame clones and omits some. The sample records about 230,000 clones, about 80% being singletons. Material for sequencing was peripheral blood. These receptors all come from a man aged 50 or older with active or convalescent COVID-19. Both conserved end residues are part of each CDR3. Each record gives: CDR3 protein, V gene, CDR3 length.

CDR3 protein: CASSLTSGVRNEQFF; V gene: TRBV5-1; CDR3 length: 15
CDR3 protein: CASSLDGQGADLGKLFF; V gene: TRBV7-6; CDR3 length: 17
CDR3 protein: CASSPPLGSGNTEAFF; V gene: TRBV7-9; CDR3 length: 16
CDR3 protein: CASSYPGGRRYEQYF; V gene: TRBV7-2; CDR3 length: 15
CDR3 protein: CASSEYGGNTGELFF; V gene: TRBV6-1; CDR3 length: 15
CDR3 protein: CASSLVTGGYNEQFF; V gene: TRBV7-6; CDR3 length: 15
CDR3 protein: CASSEQGNTEAFF; V gene: TRBV7-3; CDR3 length: 13
CDR3 protein: CASSLGGGINTEAFF; V gene: TRBV11-2; CDR3 length: 15
CDR3 protein: CASSPSRGRLFGNTIYF; V gene: TRBV18; CDR3 length: 17
CDR3 protein: CASSNRGTSQETQYF; V gene: TRBV6-6; CDR3 length: 15
CDR3 protein: CSVATGARVLFF; V gene: TRBV29-1; CDR3 length: 12
CDR3 protein: CASSHRPGADEKLFF; V gene: TRBV4-2; CDR3 length: 15
CDR3 protein: CASSPETGFVTEAFF; V gene: TRBV5-1; CDR3 length: 15
CDR3 protein: CASSGGQGPQETQYF; V gene: TRBV5-1; CDR3 length: 15